This TCR beta chain was identified during a study of cytomegalovirus exposure and HLA in healthy donors. This CDR3 region has 15 residues. The V gene lost 6 bases and the J gene lost 0 bases, with 9 bases spanning the gap. Looked up from germline, CDR1 is MDHEN and CDR2 is SYDVKM. Study-level points and caveats: One variant, a missense change in DCLRE1C, was linked in a later analysis to TCR beta V- and J-gene trimming.

PCR was performed using 60 Vbeta and 13 Jbeta primers. The table came from immunoSEQ multiplex PCR; TCRdb's copy has only in-frame clones and leaves some out. The table lists 120,000 or so clones, around 77% of them singletons. On this clone: The antigen remains undetermined.

Sequenced material: PBMCs. The J gene is TRBJ2-6, the V gene TRBV28, with a weak D call TRBD2 (5 bases). The receptor's source is a human donor in good health. DNA for the CDR3: TGTGCCAGCAGCCGGAGGCGCTCTGGGGCCAACGTCCTGACTTTC. It codes for CASSRRRSGANVLTF.